This T cell receptor beta chain stems from a study of CD4 T cells in relation to SARS-CoV-2 and coronaviruses. Overall study: ViraFEST: roughly ten-day antigen culture of PBMCs, then TCR beta CDR3 sequencing.

For around ten days, 10^5 sorted CD4+ cells grew with T cell-depleted PBMCs and CEF. As for this clone: Its antigen is not identified.

Survey-level TCR-beta sequencing used DNA from CEF-cultured naive and memory CD4+ T cells. Profiled with immunoSEQ multiplex PCR; TCRdb holds only in-frame clones, not every one. The sample lists around 41,000 clones, 84% occurring once. From germline, CDR1 is KGHSH and CDR2 LQKENI. V trimming: 1 base; J trimming: 3 bases; junction bases outside the gene matches: 3. This CDR3 region has 17 residues. The source material was naive CD4+ T cells from PBMCs, cultured in vitro. Subset: naive CD4+ T cells isolated by negative enrichment. The V and J genes are TRBV18 and TRBJ2-3; TRBD2 matches 14 bases. This sequence was found in an adult with COVID-19. This chain's CDR3 is CASSPRLAGGPTDTQYF. The CDR3 DNA is TGTGCCAGCTCACCACGACTAGCGGGAGGGCCGACAGATACGCAGTATTTT.